The clone carrying this TCR beta chain was counted a single time. Its target is unknown. Reverse transcription of 0.5 to 1 ug RNA was performed with random hexamers. Each CDR3 protein is one row after TCRdb ran MiXCR on the immunoSEQ multiplex PCR reads. Of fewer than 200,000 distinct CDR3 sequences in the sample, approximately 94% were seen once. The data derive from a study of CD8 T cells in Susac syndrome. Overall study findings and caveats: In Susac syndrome, the CD4+ T cell repertoires did not show clonal expansion.

The sample consisted of CD4+ T cells from PBMCs. This TCR came from a human donor with Susac syndrome.

The CDR3 coding sequence is TGTGCCAGCAGCCTTGGGACTTTATACTACGAGCAGTACTTC. It translates to CASSLGTLYYEQYF. The chain uses TRBV7-3 and TRBJ2-7; tentative D call: TRBD2 (6 bases). This CDR3 contains 14 residues. Trimming shortened V by 5 bases and J by 3 bases, and 14 bases separated the two germline ends. Germline assignment: CDR1 SGHTA and CDR2 FQGTGA.